A single sample gave rise to the 9 T cell receptor beta chains below, sequenced in a study of T-cell reconstitution after alpha-beta-depleted transplantation in children. The TCRbeta library was prepared with unique molecular identifiers. TCRdb re-analysed the PCR reads in MiXCR, keeping a single row per CDR3 protein. This sample has about 300,000 distinct CDR3 sequences; around a tenth occur once, and the top ten carry just under 7.5%. This sample comprised PBMCs, obtained before TCRalphabeta/CD19-depleted stem cell transplant. All receptors come from a boy in the first two years of life with acute myeloid leukemia, due to receive a stem cell transplant.

This clonotype was seen ten or more times. The rearrangement uses TRBV28 and TRBJ1-2; D possibly corresponds to TRBD1 (6 bases). The germline V and J ends were trimmed by 6 bases and 7 bases, with 12 bases remaining between them. The germline V gene encodes CDR1 MDHEN and CDR2 SYDVKM. The CDR3 extends over 12 amino acids. Here the CDR3 reads CASSLQGGGYTF. CDR3 coding DNA: TGTGCCAGCAGCTTACAGGGAGGTGGCTACACCTTC.

There are many counts of this clonotype. The V gene is TRBV12-3 or TRBV12-4, the J gene TRBJ2-5; D is unresolved. Trimming pared 1 base from V and 5 bases from J, leaving 11 bases between. CDR3 length equals 14 residues. In nucleotides, the CDR3 is TGTGCCAGCAGTTTAGTTGGCGGTCGCGAGACCCAGTACTTC. Translated: CASSLVGGRETQYF.

This clonotype was seen ten or more times. This sequence joins TRBV29-1 and TRBJ2-6; D uncertain. Germline V CDR1 and CDR2: SQVTM, ANQGSEA. The V gene lost 6 bases and the J gene lost 0 bases, with 12 bases spanning the gap. The CDR3 totals 15 residues. This chain's CDR3 is CSVPSTASGANVLTF. The CDR3 DNA reads TGCAGCGTGCCCTCCACAGCCTCTGGGGCCAACGTCCTGACTTTC. The whole variable domain, filled in from reference TRBV29-1 and TRBJ2-6, reads SAVISQKPSRDICQRGTSLTIQCQVDSQVTMMFWYRQQPGQSLTLIATANQGSEATYESGFVIDKFPISRPNLTFSTLTVSNMSPEDSSIYLCSVPSTASGANVLTFGAGSRLTVL.

This clonotype was detected many times. The chain is built from TRBV7-3 and TRBJ2-2; 9 bases line up with TRBD1. This CDR3 region has 16 residues. The V gene end was trimmed by 5 bases and the J gene end by 4 bases; junction bases not matched to a gene: 8. Germline CDR1 reads SGHTA; CDR2 reads FQGTGA. The CDR3 loop reads CASSPLTGGGTGELFF. CDR3 bases: TGTGCCAGCAGCCCCCTGACAGGGGGAGGCACCGGGGAGCTGTTTTTT. The entire variable domain, with the rest obtained from reference TRBV7-3 and TRBJ2-2, is as follows: GAGVSQTPSNKVTEKGKYVELRCDPISGHTALYWYRQSLGQGPEFLIYFQGTGAADDSGLPNDRFFAVRPEGSVSTLKIQRTERGDSAVYLCASSPLTGGGTGELFFGEGSRLTVL.

This clonotype came up a few times. The V call is TRBV7-9, the J call TRBJ2-1, with 10 bases fitting TRBD2. Per the germline V gene, CDR1 is SEHNR and CDR2 is FQNEAQ (reference sequence). The CDR3 is 15 amino acids. V was pared by 5 bases and J by 10 bases, with 11 bases of the junction left unmatched. Here the CDR3 reads CASSQDDLAGVEQFF. The CDR3 coding sequence is TGTGCCAGCAGCCAAGACGATCTAGCGGGGGTAGAGCAGTTCTTC.

Note on this clonotype: One end of the junction fails to match germline, which may point to a read error. The chain has TRBV3-1 and TRBJ2-2, with 10 positions matching TRBD1. CDR3 length equals 17 residues. Germline loops: CDR1 LGHDT, CDR2 YNNKEL (reference sequence). The CDR3 loop reads CATSPHRGQGITGELFF. DNA for the CDR3: TGTGCCACCAGCCCCCACCGGGGACAGGGGATTACCGGGGAGCTGTTTTTT.

The gene calls are TRBV4-3 and TRBJ2-1; a possible D gene is TRBD1 (5 bases). Trimming took 4 bases from V and 0 from J, leaving 13 bases between them. This CDR3 is 16 amino acids long. Germline values: CDR1 LGHNA, CDR2 YSLEER. The CDR3 loop reads CASSPFGASSYNEQFF. The CDR3 nucleotides read TGCGCCAGCAGCCCCTTTGGGGCCAGCTCCTACAATGAGCAGTTCTTC.

This clonotype was seen many times. The genes are TRBV29-1 and TRBJ2-5, with D perhaps TRBD1 (6 bases). The CDR3 runs to 12 residues. Trimming pared 6 bases from V and 0 bases from J, leaving 8 bases between. CDR1 and CDR2 from the germline V gene are SQVTM and ANQGSEA. The CDR3 spells CSVHRDQETQYF. CDR3 in DNA: TGCAGCGTCCACAGGGACCAAGAGACCCAGTACTTC.

This clonotype was observed many times. A junction end diverges from the germline sequence, so it may reflect a read error. This chain uses TRBV5-1 with TRBJ1-6; possible D gene TRBD1, 6 bases. CDR3 length equals 15 residues. CDR1 is SGHRS and CDR2 is YFSETQ in the germline V gene. The CDR3 DNA sequence: TGCGCCAGCAGCTCATCCCCCGCTCGGACAGAAACGGTTTACTTT. Translation: CASSSSPARTETVYF.